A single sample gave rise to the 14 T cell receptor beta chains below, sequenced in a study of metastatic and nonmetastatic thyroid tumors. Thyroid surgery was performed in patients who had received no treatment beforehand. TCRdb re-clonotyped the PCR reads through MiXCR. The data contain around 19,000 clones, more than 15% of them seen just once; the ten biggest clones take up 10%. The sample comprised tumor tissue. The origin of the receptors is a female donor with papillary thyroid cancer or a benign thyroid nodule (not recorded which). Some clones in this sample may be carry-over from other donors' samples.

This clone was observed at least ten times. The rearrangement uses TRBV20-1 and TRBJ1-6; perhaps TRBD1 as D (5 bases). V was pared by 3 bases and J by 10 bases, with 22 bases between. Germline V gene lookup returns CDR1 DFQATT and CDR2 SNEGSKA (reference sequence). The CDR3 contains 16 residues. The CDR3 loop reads CSASKVGSFAGSPLHF. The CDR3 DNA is TGCAGTGCTAGCAAGGTGGGATCGTTTGCAGGGTCACCCCTCCACTTT.

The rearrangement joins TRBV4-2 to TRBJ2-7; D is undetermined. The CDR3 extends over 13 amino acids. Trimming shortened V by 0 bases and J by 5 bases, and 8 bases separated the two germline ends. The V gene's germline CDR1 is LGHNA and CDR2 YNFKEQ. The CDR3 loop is CASSQDGRNEQYF. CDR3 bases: TGTGCCAGCAGCCAAGATGGGCGGAACGAGCAGTACTTC.

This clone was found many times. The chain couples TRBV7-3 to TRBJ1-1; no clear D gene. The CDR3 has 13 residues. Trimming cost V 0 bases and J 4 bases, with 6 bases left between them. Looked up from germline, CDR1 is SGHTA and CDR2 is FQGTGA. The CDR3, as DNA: TGTGCCAGCAGCTTAACGATGGGCACTGAAGCTTTCTTT. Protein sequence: CASSLTMGTEAFF.

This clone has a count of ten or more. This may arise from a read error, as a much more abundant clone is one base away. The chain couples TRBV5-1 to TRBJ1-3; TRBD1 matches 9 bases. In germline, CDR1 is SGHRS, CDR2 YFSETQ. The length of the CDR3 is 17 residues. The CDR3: CASSPKTGGRSGSTIYF. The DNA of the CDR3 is TGCGCCAGCAGCCCGAAGACAGGGGGAAGGTCTGGAAGCACCATATATTTT.

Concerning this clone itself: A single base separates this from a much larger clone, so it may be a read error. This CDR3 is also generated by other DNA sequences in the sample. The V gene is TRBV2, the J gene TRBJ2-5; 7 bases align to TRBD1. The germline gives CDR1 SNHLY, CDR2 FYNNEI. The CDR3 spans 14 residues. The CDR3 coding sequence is TGTGCCAGCAGGGTTACAGGGGTATCGGAGACACAGTACTTC. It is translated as CASRVTGVSETQYF.

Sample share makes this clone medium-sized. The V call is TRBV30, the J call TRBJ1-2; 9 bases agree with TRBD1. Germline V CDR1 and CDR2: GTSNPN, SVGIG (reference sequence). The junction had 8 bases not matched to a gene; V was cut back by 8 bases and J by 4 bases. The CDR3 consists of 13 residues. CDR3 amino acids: CAGTGTRGYGYTF. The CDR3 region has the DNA TGTGCCGGGACAGGGACAAGGGGCTATGGCTACACCTTC. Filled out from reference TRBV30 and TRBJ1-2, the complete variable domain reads SQTIHQWPATLVQPVGSPLSLECTVEGTSNPNLYWYRQAAGRGLQLLFYSVGIGQISSEVPQNLSASRPQDRQFILSSKKLLLSDSGFYLCAGTGTRGYGYTFGSGTRLTVV.

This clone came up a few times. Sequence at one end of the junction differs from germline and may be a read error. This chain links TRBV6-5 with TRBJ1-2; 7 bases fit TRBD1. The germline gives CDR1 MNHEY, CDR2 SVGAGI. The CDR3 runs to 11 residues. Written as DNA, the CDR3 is TGTGCCAGCAGTTACGAGACAGGGAGAGCGTTC. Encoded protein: CASSYETGRAF.

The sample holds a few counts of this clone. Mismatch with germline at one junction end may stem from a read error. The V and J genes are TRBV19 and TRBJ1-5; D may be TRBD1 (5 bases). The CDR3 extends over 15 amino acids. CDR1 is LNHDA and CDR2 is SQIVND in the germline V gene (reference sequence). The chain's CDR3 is CASSIGRDGNQPQHF. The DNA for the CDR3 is TGTGCCAGTAGTATAGGCAGGGACGGCAATCAGCCCCAGCATTTC.

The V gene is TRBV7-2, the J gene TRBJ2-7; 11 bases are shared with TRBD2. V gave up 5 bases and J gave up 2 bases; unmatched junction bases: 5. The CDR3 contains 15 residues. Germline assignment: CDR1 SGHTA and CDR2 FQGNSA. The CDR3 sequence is CASSEFSGRAYEQYF. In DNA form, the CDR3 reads TGTGCCAGCAGCGAATTTAGCGGGAGGGCCTACGAGCAGTACTTC.

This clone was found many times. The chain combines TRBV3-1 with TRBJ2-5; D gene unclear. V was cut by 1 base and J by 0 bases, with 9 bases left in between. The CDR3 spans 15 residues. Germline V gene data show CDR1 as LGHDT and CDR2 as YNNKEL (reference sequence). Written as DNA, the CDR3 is TGTGCCAGCAGCCAAGTGGTAGGAGACCAAGAGACCCAGTACTTC. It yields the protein CASSQVVGDQETQYF.

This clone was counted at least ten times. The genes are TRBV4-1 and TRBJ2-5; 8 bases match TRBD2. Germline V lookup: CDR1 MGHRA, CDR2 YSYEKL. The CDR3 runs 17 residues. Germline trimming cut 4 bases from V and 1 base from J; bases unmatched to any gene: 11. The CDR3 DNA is TGCGCCAGCAGCCGCCCGACTAGCGTGGGGGCCCAAGAGACCCAGTACTTC. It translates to CASSRPTSVGAQETQYF.

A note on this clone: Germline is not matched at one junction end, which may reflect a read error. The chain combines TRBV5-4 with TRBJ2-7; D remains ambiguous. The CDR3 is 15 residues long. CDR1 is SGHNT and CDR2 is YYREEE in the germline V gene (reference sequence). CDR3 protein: CASSLERSTSYDQYF. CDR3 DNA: TGTGCCAGCAGCTTGGAACGATCCACATCCTACGATCAGTACTTC.

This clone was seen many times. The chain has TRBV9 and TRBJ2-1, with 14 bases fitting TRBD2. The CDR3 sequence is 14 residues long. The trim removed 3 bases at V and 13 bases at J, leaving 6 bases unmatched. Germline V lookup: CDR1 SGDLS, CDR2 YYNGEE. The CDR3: CASSAEGLAGEQFF. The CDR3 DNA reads TGTGCCAGCAGCGCCGAGGGACTAGCGGGAGAACAGTTCTTC.

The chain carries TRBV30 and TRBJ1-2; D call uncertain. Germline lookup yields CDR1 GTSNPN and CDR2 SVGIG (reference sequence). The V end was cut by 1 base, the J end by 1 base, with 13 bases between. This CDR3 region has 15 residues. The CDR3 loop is CAWSGGSSGNYGYTF. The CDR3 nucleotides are TGTGCCTGGAGTGGGGGTAGTTCGGGTAACTATGGCTACACCTTC.